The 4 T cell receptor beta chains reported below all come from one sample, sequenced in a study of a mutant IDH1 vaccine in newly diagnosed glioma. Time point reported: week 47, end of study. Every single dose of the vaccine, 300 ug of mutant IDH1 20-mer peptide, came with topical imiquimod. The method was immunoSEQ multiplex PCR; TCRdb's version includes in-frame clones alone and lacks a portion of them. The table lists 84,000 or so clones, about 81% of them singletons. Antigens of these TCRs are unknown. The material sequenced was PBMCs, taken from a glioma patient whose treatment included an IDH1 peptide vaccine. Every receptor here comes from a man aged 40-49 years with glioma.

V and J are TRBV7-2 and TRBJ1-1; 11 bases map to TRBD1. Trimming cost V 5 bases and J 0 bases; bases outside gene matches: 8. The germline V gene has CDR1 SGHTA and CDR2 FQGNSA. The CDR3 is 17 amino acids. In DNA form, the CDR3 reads TGTGCCAGCAGCGTGACGGACAGGGGGCTCATGAACACTGAAGCTTTCTTT. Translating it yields CASSVTDRGLMNTEAFF. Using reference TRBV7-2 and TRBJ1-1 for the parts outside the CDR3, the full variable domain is GAGVSQSPSNKVTEKGKDVELRCDPISGHTALYWYRQSLGQGLEFLIYFQGNSAPDKSGLPSDRFSAERTGGSVSTLTIQRTQQEDSAVYLCASSVTDRGLMNTEAFFGQGTRLTVV.

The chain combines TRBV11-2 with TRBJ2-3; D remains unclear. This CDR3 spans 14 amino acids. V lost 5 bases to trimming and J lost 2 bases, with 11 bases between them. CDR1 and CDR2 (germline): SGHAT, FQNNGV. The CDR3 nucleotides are TGTGCCAGCAGCCTCACACAAGCCACAGATACGCAGTATTTT. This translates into CASSLTQATDTQYF.

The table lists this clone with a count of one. The CDR3 here is CASSPVGQIPGYTF. The CDR3 region has the DNA TGTGCCAGCAGTCCGGTGGGCCAGATCCCTGGCTACACCTTC. The chain links TRBV28 to TRBJ1-2; D unclear. V lost 5 bases, J lost 7 bases, and 17 bases lay in between. CDR3 length: 14 residues. Germline V gene sequence: CDR1 MDHEN, CDR2 SYDVKM.

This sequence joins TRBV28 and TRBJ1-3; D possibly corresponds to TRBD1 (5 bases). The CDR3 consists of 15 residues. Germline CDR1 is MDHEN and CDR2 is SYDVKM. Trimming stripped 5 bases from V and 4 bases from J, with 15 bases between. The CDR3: CASSQTTGVGNTIYF. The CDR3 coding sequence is TGTGCCAGCAGTCAAACCACAGGTGTCGGAAACACCATATATTTT.